These 26 T cell receptor beta chains originate from one sample sequenced in a study of OX40 agonist ivuxolimab in advanced cancers. Libraries were prepared by immunoSEQ multiplex PCR; TCRdb keeps only in-frame clonotypes and omits some of them. The data contain over 100,000 clones, around 93% of them singletons. The sequencing used CD4+ or CD8+ T cells sorted from blood, collected in a trial of the OX40 agonist ivuxolimab. The source of these receptors is an adult with an advanced solid tumor such as melanoma, head and neck, liver or kidney cancer.

V is TRBV7-2 and J is TRBJ1-1; D is ambiguous. The CDR3 consists of 13 residues. The V end lost 0 bases, the J end lost 6 bases, and 8 bases lay between the germline ends. Germline values: CDR1 SGHTA, CDR2 FQGNSA. This chain's CDR3 is CASSLAGQAEAFF. CDR3 coding DNA: TGTGCCAGCAGCTTAGCGGGTCAGGCTGAAGCTTTCTTT.

This rearrangement joins TRBV5-4 to TRBJ2-4, with 8 nucleotides matching TRBD1. Trimming at V came to 0 bases and at J to 0 bases, leaving 2 bases not matched to a gene. This CDR3 region has 16 residues. CDR1 SGHNT and CDR2 YYREEE come from the germline V gene (reference sequence). CDR3 DNA: TGTGCCAGCAGCTTGGGACAGGGGCTAGCCAAAAACATTCAGTACTTC. It encodes CASSLGQGLAKNIQYF.

The chain carries TRBV6-5 and TRBJ2-4; 9 bases align to TRBD1. This CDR3 spans 16 amino acids. V lost 0 bases, J lost 8 bases, and 8 bases stayed unmatched. Germline V gene lookup returns CDR1 MNHEY and CDR2 SVGAGI. The CDR3 nucleotides read TGTGCCAGCAGTTACTCGGCCCCGGACAGGGGATACATTCAGTACTTC. Translation: CASSYSAPDRGYIQYF.

This chain uses TRBV5-5 with TRBJ1-1; D unresolved. Between the trimmed V and J ends, which lost 4 bases and 2 bases, there was a span of 12 bases. Germline CDR1 reads SGHKS; CDR2 reads YYEKEE (reference sequence). The CDR3 contains 14 residues. This chain's CDR3 is CASSPTYTNTEAFF. The CDR3 coding sequence is TGTGCCAGCAGCCCGACCTATACTAACACTGAAGCTTTCTTT. Complete variable domain (other parts from reference TRBV5-5 and TRBJ1-1): DAGVTQSPTHLIKTRGQQVTLRCSPISGHKSVSWYQQVLGQGPQFIFQYYEKEERGRGNFPDRFSARQFPNYSSELNVNALLLGDSALYLCASSPTYTNTEAFFGQGTRLTVV.

Remarks on this clone: An end of the junction does not agree with germline; a read error may underlie this. This sequence joins TRBV7-7 and TRBJ2-5, with 14 bases matching TRBD2. Germline CDR1 reads SSHAT; CDR2 reads FNYEAQ (reference sequence). This CDR3 is 15 amino acids long. CDR3 DNA sequence: TGTGCTAGCAGCTTAGGGACTAGCGGGAGAGAGACCCAGTACTTC. Translation gives CASSLGTSGRETQYF.

The chain combines TRBV6-5 with TRBJ2-7, with 9 bases aligning to TRBD1. CDR1 and CDR2 from the germline V gene are MNHEY and SVGAGI. With 4 bases clipped from V and 3 bases from J, the junction kept 4 bases outside the gene matches. The CDR3 has 14 residues. CDR3 sequence: CASSWRTGVYEQYF. DNA of the CDR3: TGTGCCAGCAGTTGGAGGACAGGGGTCTACGAGCAGTACTTC.

This clone was counted once. The gene calls are TRBV11-2 and TRBJ1-1; the D is unclear. CDR1 SGHAT and CDR2 FQNNGV come from the germline V gene. Trimming shortened V by 5 bases and J by 6 bases, and 16 bases separated the two germline ends. There are 14 residues in the CDR3. DNA for the CDR3: TGTGCCAGCAGCCGCGACGCACAACTCGCTGAAGCTTTCTTT. Protein: CASSRDAQLAEAFF.

V and J are TRBV6-1 and TRBJ2-7; the match to TRBD2 covers 10 bases. Germline trimming cut 2 bases from V and 5 bases from J; bases unmatched to any gene: 9. Germline assignment: CDR1 MNHNS and CDR2 SASEGT. This CDR3 spans 16 amino acids. In DNA form, the CDR3 reads TGTGCCAGCAGTGAATGGGGGCTAGCGGGAGTCAACGAGCAGTACTTC. It specifies CASSEWGLAGVNEQYF.

The chain recombines TRBV5-1 with TRBJ2-6, with 9 bases that match TRBD2. Germline lookup yields CDR1 SGHRS and CDR2 YFSETQ. The V and J ends lost 3 bases and 4 bases, in that order; junction bases with no gene match: 8. CDR3 length equals 17 residues. CDR3 sequence: CASSWAGGASGANVLTF. CDR3 nucleotide sequence: TGCGCCAGCAGCTGGGCGGGGGGGGCCTCCGGGGCCAACGTCCTGACTTTC.

This rearrangement joins TRBV7-2 to TRBJ2-4; 11 nucleotides match TRBD2. V gave up 1 base and J gave up 13 bases; unmatched junction bases: 3. The CDR3 loop spans 13 amino acids. CDR1 and CDR2 from the germline V gene are SGHTA and FQGNSA. The chain's CDR3 is CASSLETSGAQYF. CDR3 DNA sequence: TGTGCCAGCAGCTTAGAGACTAGCGGGGCGCAGTACTTC.

This chain uses TRBV7-2 with TRBJ2-3, with 8 positions matching TRBD1. Germline V CDR1 and CDR2: SGHTA, FQGNSA. This CDR3 is built from 16 residues. Trimming removed 5 bases from V and 0 bases from J; junction bases left unmatched: 7. The CDR3 is CASSPRTGRSTDTQYF. In DNA, the CDR3 is TGTGCCAGCAGCCCCCGGACAGGGCGGAGCACAGATACGCAGTATTTT. The complete variable domain, with remaining parts taken from reference TRBV7-2 and TRBJ2-3, reads GAGVSQSPSNKVTEKGKDVELRCDPISGHTALYWYRQSLGQGLEFLIYFQGNSAPDKSGLPSDRFSAERTGGSVSTLTIQRTQQEDSAVYLCASSPRTGRSTDTQYFGPGTRLTVL.

The chain couples TRBV4-2 to TRBJ2-7; D unclear. The CDR3 length is 15 residues. Germline CDR1 reads LGHNA; CDR2 reads YNFKEQ. Trimming left V 4 bases short and J 1 base short, with 14 bases between. CDR3 amino acids: CASSRMDRPSYEQYF. The DNA for the CDR3 is TGTGCCAGCAGCCGGATGGACCGTCCTTCCTACGAGCAGTACTTC.

V usage is TRBV7-9 and J usage is TRBJ2-3; 11 nucleotides align to TRBD2. CDR3 length equals 16 residues. The germline CDR1 and CDR2 sequences are SEHNR and FQNEAQ (reference sequence). V shed 4 bases, J shed 6 bases, and the junction held 9 bases outside the gene matches. The CDR3 reads CASSSLAGGPVDTQYF. Here the CDR3 DNA reads TGTGCCAGCAGCTCATTAGCGGGGGGGCCGGTGGATACGCAGTATTTT.

This clone was detected once. The chain combines TRBV6-1 with TRBJ1-1; no firm D call. Germline V CDR1 and CDR2: MNHNS, SASEGT. The V end was cut by 6 bases, the J end by 0 bases, with 11 bases between. The CDR3 length is 14 residues. CDR3 coding DNA: TGTGCCAGCAGAGGAGTAACAGTGAACACTGAAGCTTTCTTT. Its protein is CASRGVTVNTEAFF.

The chain has TRBV19 and TRBJ1-2, with D perhaps TRBD1 (5 bases). The CDR3 totals 13 residues. Germline assignment: CDR1 LNHDA and CDR2 SQIVND (reference sequence). The ends were cut back, 5 bases at V and 8 bases at J, with 15 bases in the middle. CDR3 sequence (DNA): TGTGCCAGTAGTCGGACAATCTGGGGCGGCTACACCTTC. Amino acids: CASSRTIWGGYTF.

The J gene is TRBJ1-5, the V gene TRBV18, with a tentative D call TRBD1 (5 bases). The germline V and J ends were trimmed by 2 bases and 4 bases, with 15 bases remaining between them. Germline V gene lookup returns CDR1 KGHSH and CDR2 LQKENI. This CDR3 contains 16 residues. The DNA of the CDR3 is TGTGCCAGCTCACCAACTGGGACCAGCGCTAATCAGCCCCAGCATTTT. Translated, it gives CASSPTGTSANQPQHF. Full variable domain (outside the CDR3, taken from reference TRBV18 and TRBJ1-5): NAGVMQNPRHLVRRRGQEARLRCSPMKGHSHVYWYRQLPEEGLKFMVYLQKENIIDESGMPKERFSAEFPKEGPSILRIQQVVRGDSAAYFCASSPTGTSANQPQHFGDGTRLSIL.

This rearrangement joins TRBV4-1 to TRBJ1-1; the D gene is possibly TRBD1 (6 bases). Germline V CDR1 and CDR2: MGHRA, YSYEKL. CDR3 length equals 17 residues. The ends were cut back, 1 base at V and 0 bases at J, with 15 bases in the middle. The CDR3 sequence is CASSQGQGSIVNTEAFF. The CDR3 region has the DNA TGCGCCAGCAGCCAAGGCCAGGGGAGTATCGTGAACACTGAAGCTTTCTTT.

V usage is TRBV14 and J usage is TRBJ2-5, with no clear D. The germline CDR1 and CDR2 sequences are SGHDN and FVKESK. CDR3 length: 14 residues. V lost 1 base to trimming and J lost 2 bases, with 8 bases between them. The CDR3 region has the DNA TGTGCCAGCAGCCAAGGGCCCACACAAGAGACCCAGTACTTC. It codes for CASSQGPTQETQYF.

The chain has TRBV5-6 and TRBJ2-1; TRBD1 might be the D (6 bases). From germline, CDR1 is SGHDT and CDR2 YYEEEE. V was trimmed by 4 bases and J by 8 bases, leaving 16 bases between them. The CDR3 is made up of 14 amino acids. DNA for the CDR3: TGTGCCAGCAGCCACAGGGCCATCATAGATGAGCAGTTCTTC. Amino acids: CASSHRAIIDEQFF.

V and J are TRBV4-3 and TRBJ2-5, with 7 bases that match TRBD1. Germline values: CDR1 LGHNA, CDR2 YSLEER. There are 18 residues in the CDR3. Trimming cost V 3 bases and J 0 bases; bases outside gene matches: 13. For the CDR3, the DNA is TGCGCCAGCAGCCAGGCTTACAGGGGCCCCGTGTACCAAGAGACCCAGTACTTC. Translating it yields CASSQAYRGPVYQETQYF.

The chain combines TRBV4-2 with TRBJ1-1, with 9 bases identical to TRBD1. The CDR3 extends over 18 amino acids. The germline V gene has CDR1 LGHNA and CDR2 YNFKEQ. V was pared by 3 bases and J by 3 bases, with 14 bases of the junction left unmatched. CDR3 sequence: CASSHFSSGWTGDTEAFF. The DNA for the CDR3 is TGTGCCAGCAGCCATTTTAGCAGCGGTTGGACAGGGGACACTGAAGCTTTCTTT.

V usage is TRBV6-5 and J usage is TRBJ1-1; D not certain. Trimming shortened V by 0 bases and J by 1 base, and 9 bases separated the two germline ends. The CDR3 has 15 amino acids. CDR1 MNHEY and CDR2 SVGAGI come from the germline V gene. This CDR3 reads CASSYSREANTEAFF. For the CDR3, the DNA is TGTGCCAGCAGTTACTCGAGGGAAGCGAACACTGAAGCTTTCTTT.

V and J are TRBV20-1 and TRBJ1-1; D gene ambiguous. Trimming left V 3 bases short and J 6 bases short, with 8 bases between. Germline V gene sequence: CDR1 DFQATT, CDR2 SNEGSKA (reference sequence). The CDR3 is made up of 11 amino acids. The CDR3 DNA sequence: TGCAGTGCTAGGAGGAGGTCTGAAGCTTTCTTT. It translates to CSARRRSEAFF.

The chain has TRBV7-9 and TRBJ2-7; a possible D gene is TRBD1 (6 bases). The CDR3 sequence is 13 residues long. V was pared by 2 bases and J by 6 bases, with 11 bases between. CDR1 SEHNR and CDR2 FQNEAQ come from the germline V gene (reference sequence). CDR3 sequence: CASSLNRAREQYF. CDR3 coding DNA: TGTGCCAGCAGCTTAAACAGGGCCCGCGAGCAGTACTTC.

This chain connects TRBV6-5 to TRBJ2-1, with D hard to call. This CDR3 is 13 amino acids long. Per the germline V gene, CDR1 is MNHEY and CDR2 is SVGAGI. V was trimmed by 2 bases and J by 13 bases, leaving 15 bases between them. CDR3 nucleotide sequence: TGTGCCAGCAGTTACGAGCTTACCGGCCCCCAGTTCTTC. Its translation: CASSYELTGPQFF.

This sequence joins TRBV28 and TRBJ1-1, with D possibly matching TRBD1 (6 bases). This CDR3 is built from 17 residues. Per germline, CDR1 MDHEN and CDR2 SYDVKM. V was clipped by 1 base and J by 1 base, with 16 bases between them. The CDR3 region has the DNA TGTGCCAGCAGTTTATTACGTTTTGGGGGCGAGAACACTGAAGCTTTCTTT. Translating it yields CASSLLRFGGENTEAFF.